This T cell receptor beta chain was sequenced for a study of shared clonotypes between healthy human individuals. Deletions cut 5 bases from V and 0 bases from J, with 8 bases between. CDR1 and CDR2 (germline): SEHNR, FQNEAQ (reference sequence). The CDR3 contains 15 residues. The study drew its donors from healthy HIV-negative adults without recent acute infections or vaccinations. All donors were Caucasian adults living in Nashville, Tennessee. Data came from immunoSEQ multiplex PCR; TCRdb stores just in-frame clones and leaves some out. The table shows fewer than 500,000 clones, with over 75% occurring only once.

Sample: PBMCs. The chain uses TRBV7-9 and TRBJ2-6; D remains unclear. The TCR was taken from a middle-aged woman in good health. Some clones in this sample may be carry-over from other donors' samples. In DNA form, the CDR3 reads TGTGCCAGCAGCCCGAGGTACTCTGGGGCCAACGTCCTGACTTTC. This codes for CASSPRYSGANVLTF.